This paragraph reports one T cell receptor beta chain. The antigen is not known. The sample comes from a study of cytomegalovirus exposure and HLA in healthy donors. Trimming cost V 7 bases and J 4 bases, with 18 bases left between them. The CDR3 runs to 15 residues. Germline values: CDR1 MNHNS, CDR2 SASEGT. Healthy people donating bone marrow made up the donors. Points from the study as a whole: The authors later found TCR association rates varying by HLA locus, with DRB1 most and HLA-C fewest. In the analysis, some V segments, TRBV6-2 and TRBV6-3 included, were excluded as indistinguishable. Presence/absence analyses treated sequencing depth as roughly uniform across donors.

The PCR used 60 Vbeta and 13 Jbeta primers. Measured with immunoSEQ multiplex PCR; TCRdb has only the in-frame clones, and not every one. This table holds about 150,000 clones, roughly 80% found once. The rearrangement links TRBV6-1 to TRBJ2-3; unclear D gene. The clonotype was recovered from a woman in her forties in good health and CMV-seropositive. The sequenced sample consisted of PBMCs. The CDR3 DNA is TGTGCCAGCAATTTAATGGGCTTGCCCTCAGATACGCAGTATTTT. It specifies CASNLMGLPSDTQYF.